One sample yielded the 26 T cell receptor beta chains listed below, sequenced in a study of blood T cell repertoires in COVID-19. Profiling relied on immunoSEQ multiplex PCR, and the TCRdb table lists in-frame clones only, not all of them. Of 200,000 to 300,000 clones in the sample, approximately 91% were seen once. Sequencing used peripheral blood. These receptors came from a human donor in a cohort sampled during active COVID-19.

The chain carries TRBV29-1 and TRBJ2-5, with TRBD1 as a possible D gene (5 bases). Germline CDR1 reads SQVTM; CDR2 reads ANQGSEA. CDR3 length: 13 residues. V shed 2 bases and J shed 1 base, with 8 bases lying between them. CDR3 in DNA: TGCAGCGTTGAAAGGGGTGGCCAAGAGACCCAGTACTTC. Encoded protein: CSVERGGQETQYF.

The V call is TRBV19, the J call TRBJ1-2; the match to TRBD1 covers 8 bases. The CDR3 runs 15 residues. Trimming took 7 bases from V and 4 from J; bases not matched to a gene: 11. Germline V lookup: CDR1 LNHDA, CDR2 SQIVND (reference sequence). This CDR3 is CASTPSTGAFYGYTF. CDR3 nucleotides: TGTGCCAGTACCCCCTCGACAGGGGCTTTCTATGGCTACACCTTC.

V gene TRBV19 combines with J gene TRBJ2-2, with a tentative D call TRBD1 (6 bases). Germline V lookup: CDR1 LNHDA, CDR2 SQIVND (reference sequence). The germline V and J ends were trimmed by 2 bases and 0 bases, with 7 bases remaining between them. This CDR3 has 15 residues. CDR3 sequence: CASSIRDTNTGELFF. The DNA for the CDR3 is TGTGCCAGTAGTATAAGGGACACGAACACCGGGGAGCTGTTTTTT.

This clone appeared a single time. The chain links TRBV5-1 to TRBJ2-5; 11 bases agree with TRBD2. Germline loops: CDR1 SGHRS, CDR2 YFSETQ. The ends lost 0 bases at V and 3 bases at J; junction bases unmatched: 1. This CDR3 has 15 residues. The CDR3: CASSLELAGEETQYF. The DNA of the CDR3 is TGCGCCAGCAGCTTGGAACTAGCGGGGGAAGAGACCCAGTACTTC.

The rearrangement uses TRBV3-1 (or the pseudogene TRBV3-2) and TRBJ1-1; D is perhaps TRBD1 (5 bases). Germline lookup yields CDR1 LGHDT and CDR2 YNNKEL (reference sequence). V was pared by 1 base and J by 4 bases, with 13 bases between. This CDR3 has 15 amino acids. CDR3 sequence: CASSQGARAATEAFF. The CDR3 DNA is TGTGCCAGCAGCCAAGGGGCCAGGGCGGCCACTGAAGCTTTCTTT.

About this clone: The identical CDR3 is also encoded by other nucleotide sequences in the sample. The chain uses TRBV5-1 and TRBJ2-7, with 8 bases aligning to TRBD2. This CDR3 region has 14 residues. Germline V gives CDR1 SGHRS, CDR2 YFSETQ. The J segment lost 2 bases and the V segment lost 3 bases, leaving 4 bases of the junction unmatched. The CDR3 nucleotides are TGCGCCAGCAGCTCGGGACTAGAACCCTACGAGCAGTACTTC. Translation: CASSSGLEPYEQYF.

A single count supports this clone. The V call is TRBV7-9, the J call TRBJ1-4; D is possibly TRBD1 (5 bases). Between the trimmed V and J ends, which lost 4 bases and 0 bases, there was a span of 12 bases. The CDR3 covers 16 residues. Germline-derived CDR1 and CDR2 are SEHNR and FQNEAQ (reference sequence). CDR3 sequence reads: CASSSPSTATNEKLFF. CDR3 bases: TGTGCCAGCAGCTCCCCCTCGACAGCAACTAATGAAAAACTGTTTTTT.

The chain has TRBV30 and TRBJ2-7; weak D call: TRBD2 (6 bases). The V end was cut by 3 bases, the J end by 5 bases, with 14 bases between. Germline V gene sequence: CDR1 GTSNPN, CDR2 SVGIG (reference sequence). The CDR3 runs 13 residues. The CDR3 DNA sequence: TGTGCCTGGAGGCTACGGGGGACCGACGAGCAGTACTTC. Encoded protein: CAWRLRGTDEQYF.

V usage is TRBV7-9 and J usage is TRBJ2-7, with D hard to call. This CDR3 comprises 13 residues. In germline, CDR1 is SEHNR, CDR2 FQNEAQ (reference sequence). Trimming took off 0 bases at V and 7 bases at J, with 10 bases between the two ends. CDR3 sequence: CASSLASTWEQYF. CDR3 DNA: TGTGCCAGCAGCTTAGCTTCCACTTGGGAGCAGTACTTC.

V is TRBV19 and J is TRBJ1-6; D not certain. CDR3 length: 13 residues. The germline gives CDR1 LNHDA, CDR2 SQIVND (reference sequence). V lost 6 bases and J 10 bases, leaving 13 bases between the germline ends. CDR3 DNA sequence: TGTGCCAGTAGGCCTGGACTGGGATCACCCCTCCACTTT. It encodes CASRPGLGSPLHF.

The J gene is TRBJ2-3, the V gene TRBV15; perhaps TRBD2 as D (7 bases). The CDR3 length is 17 residues. In germline, CDR1 is LNHNV, CDR2 YYDKDF (reference sequence). V was shortened by 0 bases and J by 3 bases, with 16 bases between the two germline ends. The CDR3 is CATSRELGGVGTDTQYF. In DNA, the CDR3 is TGTGCCACCAGCAGAGAGTTAGGGGGGGTCGGGACAGATACGCAGTATTTT.

V usage is TRBV30 and J usage is TRBJ1-2; D gene uncertain. V was pared by 8 bases and J by 6 bases, with 28 bases between. CDR1 and CDR2 (germline): GTSNPN, SVGIG (reference sequence). CDR3 size: 16 residues. CDR3 nucleotide sequence: TGTGCCGGGGTCCTCGCCGGCAGGCCCAAAGCGGATGGCTACACCTTC. It yields the protein CAGVLAGRPKADGYTF.

This clone was detected once. V and J are TRBV5-1 and TRBJ1-2, with TRBD1 identical over 8 bases. The ends lost 5 bases at V and 8 bases at J; junction bases unmatched: 5. This CDR3 is 12 amino acids long. The germline V gene encodes CDR1 SGHRS and CDR2 YFSETQ. The CDR3 DNA sequence: TGCGCCAGCAGTCCCAGGGGGCACGGCTACACCTTC. As protein: CASSPRGHGYTF.

The chain employs TRBV7-2 and TRBJ2-7; TRBD1 is a possible D gene (6 bases). V lost 6 bases and J lost 6, with 15 bases in between. Germline lookup yields CDR1 SGHTA and CDR2 FQGNSA. This CDR3 is built from 13 residues. The chain's CDR3 is CASRGGVWTEQYF. In DNA, the CDR3 is TGTGCCAGCAGAGGGGGTGTCTGGACCGAGCAGTACTTC. Full variable domain (outside the CDR3, taken from reference TRBV7-2 and TRBJ2-7): GAGVSQSPSNKVTEKGKDVELRCDPISGHTALYWYRQSLGQGLEFLIYFQGNSAPDKSGLPSDRFSAERTGGSVSTLTIQRTQQEDSAVYLCASRGGVWTEQYFGPGTRLTVT.

The sample holds a few counts of this clone. J is TRBJ2-7 and V is TRBV2, with 13 bases fitting TRBD2. Trimming removed 6 bases from V and 5 bases from J; junction bases left unmatched: 7. Germline CDR1 and CDR2: SNHLY and FYNNEI. The CDR3 is made up of 15 amino acids. The DNA for the CDR3 is TGTGCCAGCAGAGTGAGGACTAGCGGGAGTGACGAGCAGTACTTC. Its protein is CASRVRTSGSDEQYF. Full variable domain (outside the CDR3, taken from reference TRBV2 and TRBJ2-7): EPEVTQTPSHQVTQMGQEVILRCVPISNHLYFYWYRQILGQKVEFLVSFYNNEISEKSEIFDDQFSVERPDGSNFTLKIRSTKLEDSAMYFCASRVRTSGSDEQYFGPGTRLTVT.

V gene TRBV19 combines with J gene TRBJ2-7, with 12 positions matching TRBD1. This CDR3 spans 14 amino acids. The germline V gene has CDR1 LNHDA and CDR2 SQIVND (reference sequence). The V gene end was trimmed by 5 bases and the J gene end by 2 bases; junction bases not matched to a gene: 1. The CDR3 loop reads CASSGDRGPYEQYF. The CDR3 DNA is TGTGCCAGTAGTGGGGACAGGGGGCCCTACGAGCAGTACTTC.

The chain uses TRBV2 and TRBJ2-2, with D perhaps TRBD1 (6 bases). Germline CDR1 and CDR2: SNHLY and FYNNEI. The CDR3 loop spans 13 amino acids. The ends were cut back, 9 bases at V and 3 bases at J, with 11 bases in the middle. The CDR3 bases are TGTGCCAGTCGGACAGATGACACCGGGGAGCTGTTTTTT. Translation gives CASRTDDTGELFF.

In its sample, this clone was seen a few times. J is TRBJ1-4 and V is TRBV6-6, with D unresolved. Trimming cost V 4 bases and J 7 bases, with 7 bases left between them. The germline gives CDR1 MNHNY, CDR2 SVGAGI (reference sequence). The CDR3 contains 12 residues. CDR3 residues: CASSSGIEKLFF. The CDR3 DNA sequence: TGTGCCAGCAGTTCGGGGATTGAAAAACTGTTTTTT.

The chain has TRBV6-2 or TRBV6-3 and TRBJ2-1, with unresolved D. CDR1 is MNHEY, CDR2 SVGEGT, per germline. Trimming shortened V by 6 bases and J by 2 bases, and 23 bases separated the two germline ends. CDR3 length: 18 amino acids. The CDR3 protein is CASSASRKTLRAYNEQFF. The DNA for the CDR3 is TGTGCCAGCAGCGCTTCACGCAAGACTCTTCGCGCCTACAATGAGCAGTTCTTC.

This clone was seen a handful of times. V and J are TRBV5-5 and TRBJ2-7; a possible D gene is TRBD1 (5 bases). Germline CDR1 reads SGHKS; CDR2 reads YYEKEE (reference sequence). This CDR3 contains 12 residues. Trimming shortened V by 5 bases and J by 3 bases, and 9 bases separated the two germline ends. CDR3 nucleotide sequence: TGTGCCAGCAGTTCTACAGGCTACGAGCAGTACTTC. Its protein is CASSSTGYEQYF.

The chain links TRBV5-1 to TRBJ2-7; 11 nucleotides agree with TRBD2. Looked up from germline, CDR1 is SGHRS and CDR2 is YFSETQ. J gave up 5 bases and V 7 bases, and 11 bases lay outside the gene matches. The CDR3 is 15 residues long. For the CDR3, the DNA is TGCGCCAGCTTGCCCGGGACTAGCGGCACCCACGAGCAGTACTTC. It encodes CASLPGTSGTHEQYF.

V usage is TRBV6-1 and J usage is TRBJ2-2; 10 bases are a match to TRBD2. Germline CDR1 MNHNS, CDR2 SASEGT. V was clipped by 4 bases and J by 2 bases; unmatched bases: 4. The CDR3 covers 16 residues. The CDR3 is CASSGGTSANTGELFF. CDR3 bases: TGTGCCAGCAGTGGAGGGACTAGCGCAAACACCGGGGAGCTGTTTTTT.

The chain links TRBV15 to TRBJ1-1; 9 bases match TRBD1. The CDR3 extends over 16 amino acids. Germline values: CDR1 LNHNV, CDR2 YYDKDF (reference sequence). Losses at the gene ends were 0 bases for V and 11 bases for J; bases not matched to a gene: 13. The CDR3: CATSRDFGGQGISAFF. The DNA for the CDR3 is TGTGCCACCAGCAGAGATTTCGGGGGACAGGGAATTTCGGCTTTCTTT.

V and J are TRBV7-2 and TRBJ1-4; TRBD1 is a possible D gene (5 bases). Germline CDR1 and CDR2: SGHTA and FQGNSA. The length of the CDR3 is 15 residues. The germline V and J ends were trimmed by 2 bases and 8 bases, with 15 bases remaining between them. The CDR3 here is CASSLYEAGREKLFF. The DNA of the CDR3 is TGTGCCAGCAGCTTATATGAGGCAGGGCGCGAAAAACTGTTTTTT.

The J gene is TRBJ2-6, the V gene TRBV6-2 or TRBV6-3, with TRBD1 matching over 10 bases. After removal of 6 bases from V and 4 bases from J, the junction contained 9 bases not matched to a gene. Germline-derived CDR1 and CDR2 are MNHEY and SVGEGT. The CDR3 is 17 residues long. The CDR3 region is CASRPGTGASGANVLTF. CDR3 sequence (DNA): TGTGCCAGCAGACCTGGGACAGGGGCTTCCGGGGCCAACGTCCTGACTTTC.

The chain recombines TRBV3-1 (or the pseudogene TRBV3-2) with TRBJ2-5, with D unresolved. The CDR3 length is 14 residues. Per the germline V gene, CDR1 is LGHDT and CDR2 is YNNKEL (reference sequence). The V end was cut by 3 bases, the J end by 2 bases, with 10 bases between. In DNA, the CDR3 is TGTGCCAGCAGCCAGGCAAGTTATCAAGAGACCCAGTACTTC. This translates into CASSQASYQETQYF.